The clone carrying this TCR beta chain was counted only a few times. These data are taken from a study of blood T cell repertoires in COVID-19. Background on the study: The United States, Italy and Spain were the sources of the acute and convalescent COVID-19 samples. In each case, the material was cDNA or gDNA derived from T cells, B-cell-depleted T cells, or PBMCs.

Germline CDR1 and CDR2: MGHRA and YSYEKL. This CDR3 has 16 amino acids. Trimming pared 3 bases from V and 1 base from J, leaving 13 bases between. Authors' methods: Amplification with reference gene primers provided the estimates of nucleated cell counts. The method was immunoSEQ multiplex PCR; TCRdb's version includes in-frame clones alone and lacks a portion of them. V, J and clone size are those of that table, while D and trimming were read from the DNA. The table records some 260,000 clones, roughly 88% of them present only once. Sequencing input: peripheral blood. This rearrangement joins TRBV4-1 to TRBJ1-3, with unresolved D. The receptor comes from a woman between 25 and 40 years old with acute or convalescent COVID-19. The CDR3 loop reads CASSHPGEVSGNTIYF. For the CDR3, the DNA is TGCGCCAGCAGCCATCCCGGGGAGGTTTCTGGAAACACCATATATTTT.